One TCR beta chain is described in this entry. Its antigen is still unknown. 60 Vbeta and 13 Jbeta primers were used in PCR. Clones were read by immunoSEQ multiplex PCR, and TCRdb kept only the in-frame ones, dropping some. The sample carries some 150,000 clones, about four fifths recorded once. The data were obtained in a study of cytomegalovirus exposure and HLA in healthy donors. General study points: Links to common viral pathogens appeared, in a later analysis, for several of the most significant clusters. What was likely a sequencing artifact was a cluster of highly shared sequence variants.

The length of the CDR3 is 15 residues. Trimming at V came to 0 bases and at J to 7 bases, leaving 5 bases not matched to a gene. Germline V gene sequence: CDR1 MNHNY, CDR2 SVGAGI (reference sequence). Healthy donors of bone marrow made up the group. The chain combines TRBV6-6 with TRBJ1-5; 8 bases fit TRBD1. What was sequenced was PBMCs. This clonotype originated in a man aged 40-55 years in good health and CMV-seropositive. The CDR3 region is CASSYSDRGGQPQHF. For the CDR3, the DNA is TGTGCCAGCAGTTACTCTGACAGGGGTGGACAGCCCCAGCATTTT.